The sequence of this T cell receptor beta chain was determined in a study of blood T cell repertoires in COVID-19. At the level of the study: Researchers got acute and convalescent COVID-19 samples from the United States, Italy and Spain.

The germline gives CDR1 SGHTA, CDR2 FQGNSA. The CDR3 is 15 amino acids. J was trimmed by 9 bases and V by 2 bases; bases with no gene match: 5. In the original processing: Estimation of nucleated cell counts was performed using reference gene primer amplification. The method was immunoSEQ multiplex PCR; TCRdb's version includes in-frame clones alone and lacks a portion of them. V and J calls and clone size are copied from that table; D and trimming were computed from the DNA. The sample contains fewer than 200,000 clones, around 90% of which appear only once. This receptor was taken from a man aged 55 to 70 with acute or convalescent COVID-19. The sample was peripheral blood. This chain uses TRBV7-2 with TRBJ2-1; 12 nucleotides match TRBD2. CDR3 amino acids: CASSLLTSGSSEQFF. DNA of the CDR3: TGTGCCAGCAGCTTATTGACTAGCGGGAGCTCTGAGCAGTTCTTC.